The clone carrying this T cell receptor (beta chain) was detected ten times or more. Uncontrolled infection, other autoimmune disease, pregnancy and lactation each barred patients from inclusion. The sample belongs to a study of T cells in Graves' hyperthyroidism and ophthalmopathy. Study-wide context: Peripheral blood was drawn at first diagnosis, prior to all treatment.

This CDR3 is built from 16 residues. Trimming stripped 6 bases from V and 0 bases from J, with 18 bases between. Germline values: CDR1 SEHNR, CDR2 FQNEAQ (reference sequence). TCR beta CDR3 sequences were amplified from RNA transcripts. The TCR CDR3 was amplified in a first-round RT-PCR using the HTBI primer set. One entry per CDR3 protein, called by TCRdb with MiXCR from the multiplex PCR reads. The sample lists hundreds of thousands of distinct CDR3 sequences, approximately 13% occurring once. Sequencing was carried out using blood. The source of this sequence is a woman aged 40-49 years with Graves' ophthalmopathy. V gene TRBV7-9 combines with J gene TRBJ2-7; weak D call: TRBD1 (6 bases). As DNA, the CDR3 is TGTGCCAGCAGTCACTCGACAGGTCGGAGCTCCTACGAGCAGTACTTC. This sequence encodes CASSHSTGRSSYEQYF.